The 3 T cell receptor beta chains given below trace back to one sample, sequenced in a study of radiation and T cells in renal cell carcinoma. Assay used: immunoSEQ multiplex PCR; TCRdb lists only in-frame clones, some missing. The sample shows roughly 100,000 clones, less than 90% of them seen only once. The time point was: baseline pretreatment blood. Sample treatment: 15 Gy SBRT to primary tumor, nephrectomy 4 weeks later. The material sequenced was blood, taken from a patient whose treatment included radiotherapy and nephrectomy. These receptors all stem from a man in his forties or fifties with renal cell carcinoma.

The chain recombines TRBV11-1 with TRBJ2-3; 7 nucleotides agree with TRBD1. This CDR3 is built from 16 residues. CDR1 SGHAT and CDR2 FQDESV come from the germline V gene (reference sequence). V dropped 4 bases and J dropped 2; count of bases not matched to a gene: 9. Written as DNA, the CDR3 is TGTGCCAGCAGCTCCGGCCGGGACAGCCTCACAGATACGCAGTATTTT. Translation: CASSSGRDSLTDTQYF.

The V and J genes are TRBV4-2 and TRBJ2-7; 12 bases line up with TRBD2. Looked up from germline, CDR1 is LGHNA and CDR2 is YNFKEQ. Germline trimming cut 2 bases from V and 0 bases from J; bases unmatched to any gene: 5. The CDR3 is made up of 17 amino acids. The CDR3 here is CASSQNGLAGHSYEQYF. CDR3 nucleotide sequence: TGTGCCAGCAGCCAAAATGGACTAGCGGGACACTCCTACGAGCAGTACTTC.

This clone was seen more than once but under ten times. The chain employs TRBV5-1 and TRBJ1-1; TRBD1 is a possible D gene (5 bases). Between the trimmed V and J ends, which lost 0 bases and 1 base, there was a span of 22 bases. Germline V gene data show CDR1 as SGHRS and CDR2 as YFSETQ. The CDR3 is made up of 19 amino acids. The CDR3 here is CASSLARYWGRPWNTEAFF. DNA for the CDR3: TGCGCCAGCAGCTTGGCCCGATATTGGGGACGGCCTTGGAACACTGAAGCTTTCTTT.